This TCR beta chain was sequenced in a study of cytomegalovirus exposure and HLA in healthy donors. Looking at the study overall: Tens of millions of unique TCRs from HLA-typed donors made up an early data release.

There are 13 residues in the CDR3. Per germline, CDR1 SEHNR and CDR2 FQNEAQ (reference sequence). V dropped 3 bases and J dropped 5 bases, with 9 bases sitting between them. Regarding this clone: Its target is not known.

60 Vbeta and 13 Jbeta primers were used in PCR. Produced via immunoSEQ multiplex PCR; TCRdb's table is partial and in-frame only. The sample yields 200,000 to 250,000 clones, under 85% seen once. Study-wide points: Reports state that TCR beta sequences accurately predicted most subjects' HLA-A and HLA-B alleles.

This TCR was recovered from a woman aged 45-60 years in good health and CMV-seropositive. The rearrangement uses TRBV7-9 and TRBJ2-3; weak D call: TRBD2 (5 bases). Sequencing was performed on PBMCs. CDR3: CASSFGVLDTQYF. The CDR3 DNA reads TGTGCCAGCAGCTTCGGGGTATTAGATACGCAGTATTTT.